Here is one T cell receptor (beta chain) with its context. In the authors' methods: It was from reference gene primer amplification that nucleated cell counts were estimated. This table comes from immunoSEQ multiplex PCR, and its TCRdb copy is limited to in-frame clones, with some not included. That table furnishes V, J and clone size, whereas the DNA furnished D and trimming. The top ten hold less than 3.5% of the sample, which has about 83,000 clones, roughly 90% seen once. The data were taken from a study of blood T cell repertoires in COVID-19. Overall study: The study drew acute and convalescent COVID-19 samples from the United States, Italy and Spain. T cells, B-cell-depleted T cells, or PBMCs provided the cDNA or gDNA that served as material.

V lost 4 bases, J lost 2 bases, and 2 bases stayed unmatched. Germline CDR1 is SGHRS and CDR2 is YFSETQ. This CDR3 contains 14 residues. The sequence was obtained from a woman aged 45-59 years with active or convalescent COVID-19. The chain employs TRBV5-1 and TRBJ2-7, with TRBD1 identical over 11 bases. Sequenced input: peripheral blood. DNA for the CDR3: TGCGCCAGCAGCACGGGACAGGGGGCCTACGAGCAGTACTTC. Amino acids: CASSTGQGAYEQYF.